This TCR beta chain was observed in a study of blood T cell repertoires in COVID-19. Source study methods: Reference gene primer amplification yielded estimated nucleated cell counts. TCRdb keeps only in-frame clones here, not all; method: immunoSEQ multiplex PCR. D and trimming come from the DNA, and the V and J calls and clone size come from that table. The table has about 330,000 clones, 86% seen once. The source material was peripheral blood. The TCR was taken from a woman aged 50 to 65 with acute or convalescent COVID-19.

CDR3 residues: CASRELAGSSTDTQYF. In DNA form, the CDR3 reads TGTGCCAGCAGGGAACTAGCGGGATCTAGCACAGATACGCAGTATTTT. The J gene is TRBJ2-3, the V gene TRBV28; 10 bases fit TRBD2. CDR3 size: 16 residues. V trimming: 6 bases; J trimming: 0 bases; junction bases outside the gene matches: 6. Germline V CDR1 and CDR2: MDHEN, SYDVKM.